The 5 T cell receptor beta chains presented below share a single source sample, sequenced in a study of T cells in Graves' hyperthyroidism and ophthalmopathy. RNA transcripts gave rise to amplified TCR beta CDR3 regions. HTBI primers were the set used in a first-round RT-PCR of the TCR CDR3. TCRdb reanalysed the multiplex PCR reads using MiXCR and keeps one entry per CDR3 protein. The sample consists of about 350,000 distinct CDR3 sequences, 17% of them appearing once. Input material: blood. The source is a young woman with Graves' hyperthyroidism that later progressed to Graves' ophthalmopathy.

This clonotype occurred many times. The CDR3 DNA is TGTGCCAGCTCACCGATAGCGGGAGGGCACGTCGAGCAGTACTTC. Translating gives CASSPIAGGHVEQYF. The V gene is TRBV18, the J gene TRBJ2-7, with 11 nucleotides matching TRBD2. This CDR3 is 15 amino acids long. The J segment lost 6 bases and the V segment lost 3 bases, leaving 7 bases of the junction unmatched. CDR1 is KGHSH, CDR2 LQKENI, per germline.

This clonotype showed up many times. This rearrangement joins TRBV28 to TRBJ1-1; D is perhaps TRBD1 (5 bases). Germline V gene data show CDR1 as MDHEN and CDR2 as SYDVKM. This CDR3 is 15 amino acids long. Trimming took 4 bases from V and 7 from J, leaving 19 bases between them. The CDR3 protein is CASSSEKNDRHEAFF. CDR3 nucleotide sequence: TGTGCCAGCAGTTCGGAAAAGAATGACAGACATGAAGCTTTCTTT.

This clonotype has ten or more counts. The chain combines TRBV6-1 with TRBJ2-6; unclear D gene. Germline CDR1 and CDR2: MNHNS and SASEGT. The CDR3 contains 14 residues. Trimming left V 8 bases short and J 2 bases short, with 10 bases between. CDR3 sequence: CASQNRAGANVLTF. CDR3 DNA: TGTGCCAGCCAGAACCGGGCTGGGGCCAACGTCCTGACTTTC.

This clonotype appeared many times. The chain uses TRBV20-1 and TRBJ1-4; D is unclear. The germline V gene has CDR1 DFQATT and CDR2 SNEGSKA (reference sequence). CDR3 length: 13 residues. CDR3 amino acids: CSAPGATNEKLFF. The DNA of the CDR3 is TGCAGCGCCCCCGGGGCAACTAATGAAAAACTGTTTTTT.

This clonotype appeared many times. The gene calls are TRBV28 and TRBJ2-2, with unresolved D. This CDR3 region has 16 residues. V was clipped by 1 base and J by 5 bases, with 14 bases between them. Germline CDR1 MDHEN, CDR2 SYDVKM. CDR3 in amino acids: CASSLFLGFTTGELFF. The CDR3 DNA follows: TGTGCCAGCAGTTTATTTCTAGGTTTTACAACCGGGGAGCTGTTTTTT.